This T cell receptor (beta chain) was profiled in a study of blood T cell repertoires in COVID-19. Study details: Specimens from acute and convalescent COVID-19 originated in the United States, Italy and Spain.

TCRdb's table, derived via immunoSEQ multiplex PCR, lists solely in-frame clones and lacks some. The sample includes 140,000 to 150,000 clones, 84% seen only once; the top ten take around 3.7%. Grouping used clinical history reported by participants in a survey and questionnaire. V shed 3 bases, J shed 3 bases, and the junction held 7 bases outside the gene matches. CDR1 is SGHRS and CDR2 is YFSETQ in the germline V gene. This CDR3 spans 17 amino acids. The V call is TRBV5-1, the J call TRBJ2-7; 15 positions agree with TRBD2. This clonotype was obtained from a woman between 45 and 60 years old with acute COVID-19. Sequencing was performed on PBMCs or T cells enriched from blood (not recorded which). The CDR3 region has the DNA TGCGCCAGCAGCTATACCCCGGGACTAGCGGGAGGCTACGAGCAGTACTTC. Its protein product is CASSYTPGLAGGYEQYF.